The rows below give T cell receptor beta chains drawn from one sample of a study of blood T cells in healthy people across ages. TCRdb ran MiXCR on the 5' RACE reads and lists one entry per CDR3 protein. The repertoire consists of about 930,000 distinct CDR3 sequences, with roughly 29% occurring once and the leading ten covering 10% to 13%. This same sample was also taken into another study, of T cells of mothers and their children.

Material for sequencing was blood. Every receptor here comes from a middle-aged woman in good health. Each CDR3 is given with its conserved first and last residue. Each record gives: J gene, V gene, D gene, clone size, CDR3 DNA, CDR3 protein. The D gene is left open where the match is weak. Not all rows give a size; the values are once, few, many and, for expanded clones, a class.

TRBJ1-1 TRBV4-2 . . TGTGCCAGCAGCCAAGAAGAGAGGAACACTGAAGCTTTCTTT CASSQEERNTEAFF
TRBJ2-3 TRBV20-1 TRBD2 many TGCAGTGCTAGTCCAGGCGGGGGGGTAGGTCCGCAGTATTTT CSASPGGGVGPQYF
TRBJ2-7 TRBV5-4 TRBD1 many TGTGCCAGCAGCTCTTCCGGGACAGGGGACGGCGAGCAGTACTTC CASSSSGTGDGEQYF
TRBJ1-6 TRBV20-1 . few TGCAGTGCTACCCAGGGGACTAGGAATTCACCCCTCCACTTT CSATQGTRNSPLHF
TRBJ2-2 TRBV4-3 . . TGCGCCAGCAGCCAAGATTCTAGCCTAAACACCGGGGAGCTGTTTTTT CASSQDSSLNTGELFF
TRBJ2-4 TRBV13 . . TGTGCCAGCAGCTTAGGGTTGGGAGCCAAAAACATTCAGTACTTC CASSLGLGAKNIQYF
TRBJ2-1 TRBV7-2 . few TGTGCCAGCAGCCCCCGTATAGCAAGGGGCAATGAGCAGTTCTTC CASSPRIARGNEQFF
TRBJ2-6 TRBV6-4 . many TGTGCCAGCACCCAGGACAGTTCCTCTGGGGCCAACGTCCTGACTTTC CASTQDSSSGANVLTF
TRBJ1-2 TRBV9 TRBD1 . TGTGCCAGCAGCGTAGGGACAGGGGCTCCCTATGGCTACACCTTC CASSVGTGAPYGYTF
TRBJ2-1 TRBV29-1 TRBD1 few TGCAGCGTGAGCTCCGGGACAGTCTACAATGAGCAGTTCTTC CSVSSGTVYNEQFF
TRBJ2-5 TRBV24-1 . . TGTGCCACCGGCGAGGGGGGAAGGCAAGAGACCCAGTACTTC CATGEGGRQETQYF
TRBJ2-5 TRBV6-5 TRBD2 . TGTGCCAGCAGTACGAGACTAGCGGGTCAAGAGACCCAGTACTTC CASSTRLAGQETQYF
TRBJ2-7 TRBV7-6 . many TGTGCCAGCAGCCAGGATTATTTCTACGAGCAGTACTTC CASSQDYFYEQYF
TRBJ1-2 TRBV4-3 . few TGCGCCAGCAGGCCTTTTCTGCAGGGCTACACCTTC CASRPFLQGYTF
TRBJ2-1 TRBV6-1 TRBD1 few TGTGCCATCTCGACAGGGTCCCCCTACAATGAGCAGTTCTTC CAISTGSPYNEQFF
TRBJ1-1 TRBV7-9 . few TGTGCCAGCAGCCGTCCTTCGGAAGACACTGAAGCTTTCTTT CASSRPSEDTEAFF
TRBJ2-7 TRBV7-2 TRBD2 many TGTGCCAGCAGCCCAAAGCGGGGCTGGAGCGAGCAGTACTTC CASSPKRGWSEQYF
TRBJ1-6 TRBV20-1 . many TGCAGTGCTAGACCCATAACGAGCTCCTATAATTCACCCCTCCACTTT CSARPITSSYNSPLHF
TRBJ2-2 TRBV27 . . TGTGCCAGCAGTGCGGGCCCAAGGACCGGGGAGCTGTTTTTT CASSAGPRTGELFF
TRBJ2-1 TRBV28 TRBD2 few TGTGCCAGCAAATTTCTAGCGGGGGGGATGGATGAGCAGTTCTTC CASKFLAGGMDEQFF
TRBJ1-6 TRBV30 . . TGTGCCTGGCAATACGGTTCACCCCTCCACTTT CAWQYGSPLHF
TRBJ2-7 TRBV30 . . TGTGCCTGGAGGTGGGAGCGGACCTACGAGCAGTACTTC CAWRWERTYEQYF
TRBJ2-1 TRBV20-1 . . TGCAGTACTACCAATGAGCAGTTCTTC CSTTNEQFF
TRBJ1-6 TRBV18 . few TGTGCCAGCTCAATCAACTATAATTCACCCCTCCACTTT CASSINYNSPLHF
TRBJ2-3 TRBV12-3/TRBV12-4 TRBD2 many TGTGCCAGCGCCCCCGGGACTAGCGGAGATACGCAGTATTTT CASAPGTSGDTQYF
TRBJ2-7 TRBV27 TRBD1 . TGTGCCAGCAGCCGGGACAGGGGGGAAGAGCAGTACTTC CASSRDRGEEQYF
TRBJ2-5 TRBV24-1 . once TGTGCCACCAGTGACCGAGGGGCTAGCGACTCTCAAGAGACCCAGTACTTC CATSDRGASDSQETQYF
TRBJ1-5 TRBV7-2 TRBD1 . TGTGCCAGCAGCCAAGCCCCAGGGGGAGGGAACATAGGCAATCAGCCCCAGCATTTT CASSQAPGGGNIGNQPQHF
TRBJ2-3 TRBV27 . few TGTGCCAGCAGCCCCGACCGGTACCCCCCAGATACGCAGTATTTT CASSPDRYPPDTQYF
TRBJ1-3 TRBV29-1 . . TGCAGCGTTGCCTCTGGAAACACCATATATTTT CSVASGNTIYF
TRBJ2-5 TRBV4-2 . once TGTGCCAGCAGCCAAGAAGGGGGGGCCTCGGGGACCCAGTACTTC CASSQEGGASGTQYF
TRBJ2-2 TRBV24-1 TRBD1 . TGTGCCGCCAGTGACCCGGCTTTGACAGGGGGCCAGAAATCATCCGGGGAGCTGTTTTTT CAASDPALTGGQKSSGELFF
TRBJ1-1 TRBV27 . . TGTGCCAGCAGTTTAGGGATGGCGAACACTGAAGCTTTCTTT CASSLGMANTEAFF
TRBJ2-7 TRBV7-9 TRBD1 . TGTGCCAGCAGCTCCCGTGACAGGGGGGCCGACGAGCAGTACTTC CASSSRDRGADEQYF
TRBJ2-3 TRBV10-3 . . TGTGCCATCAGTAGGGACTTCAAAGATACGCAGTATTTT CAISRDFKDTQYF
TRBJ1-1 TRBV5-1 . few TGCGCCAGCAGCTTGCCCGGAATGGCGAACACTGAAGCTTTCTTT CASSLPGMANTEAFF
TRBJ2-2 TRBV9 . few TGTGCCAGCAGCGAGGACCCGGGGGTCTCCGGGGAGCTGTTTTTT CASSEDPGVSGELFF
TRBJ2-7 TRBV12-3/TRBV12-4 . few TGTGCCAGCCGGGGCAGGGAACACGAGCAGTACTTC CASRGREHEQYF
TRBJ1-5 TRBV9 . . TGTGCCAGCAGCGTGGACCGGGAGGATCAGCCCCAGCATTTT CASSVDREDQPQHF
TRBJ2-5 TRBV2 TRBD1 few TGTGCCAGCAAAACGGACAGGGTAGGGGAGACCCAGTACTTC CASKTDRVGETQYF
TRBJ1-5 TRBV7-9 TRBD1 few TGTGCCAGCAGCCCGCAGACAGGGGTCAATCAGCCCCAGCATTTT CASSPQTGVNQPQHF
TRBJ2-1 TRBV7-6 TRBD2 . TGTGCCAGCAGCTTAGCCATAGCGGGGGTAAACTACAATGAGCAGTTCTTC CASSLAIAGVNYNEQFF
TRBJ1-1 TRBV5-1 . few TGCGCCAGCACAAGGGAGGGCACTGAAGCTTTCTTT CASTREGTEAFF
TRBJ1-1 TRBV13 . few TGTGCCAGCAGCCTGGGCCCCGGGGGGGGGAAGCCTGAAGCTTTCTTT CASSLGPGGGKPEAFF
TRBJ2-2 TRBV5-6 . few TGTGCCAGCAGCCAATACACCGGGACGGCGAACACCGGGGAGCTGTTTTTT CASSQYTGTANTGELFF
TRBJ2-7 TRBV11-2 TRBD1 . TGTGCCAGCAGCCAATCGACAGGGAACTACGAGCAGTACTTC CASSQSTGNYEQYF
TRBJ1-4 TRBV28 . . TGTGCCAGCAGTTACAGTTTGGGGAATGAAAAACTGTTTTTT CASSYSLGNEKLFF
TRBJ1-3 TRBV6-5 . few TGTGCCAGCAGTTACTCCGCGAAAGTCCTGAACACCATATATTTT CASSYSAKVLNTIYF
TRBJ2-1 TRBV6-2/TRBV6-3 TRBD1 . TGTGCCAGCAGAGCCAAACCCGACAGGGGAAGGTACAATGAGCAGTTCTTC CASRAKPDRGRYNEQFF
TRBJ2-7 TRBV12-3/TRBV12-4 TRBD2 many TGTGCCAGCAGTCTCTCCGGGACTATTTACGAGCAGTACTTC CASSLSGTIYEQYF
TRBJ2-7 TRBV6-6 TRBD1 many TGTGCCAGCAAGGGGGCGAAGTACGAGCAGTACTTC CASKGAKYEQYF
TRBJ1-1 TRBV2 . . TGTGCCAGCAGTGACGCCCGGGGAGGGAACACTGAAGCTTTCTTT CASSDARGGNTEAFF
TRBJ2-1 TRBV28 . . TGTGCCAGCAGTTTAGACAGTTCCTCCTACAATGGGCAGTTCTTC CASSLDSSSYNGQFF
TRBJ1-1 TRBV20-1 TRBD1 few TGCAGTGCCCGAGACACAGGAGGGACAGCCAACACTGAAGCTTTCTTT CSARDTGGTANTEAFF
TRBJ1-5 TRBV20-1 TRBD1 few TGCAGTGCCCGGGACAGGGTTCGGGGTCAGCCCCAGCATTTT CSARDRVRGQPQHF
TRBJ1-1 TRBV20-1 . many TGCAGTGCTAGACAGGACACTGAAGCTTTCTTT CSARQDTEAFF
TRBJ2-3 TRBV7-9 TRBD2 many TGTGCCAGCAGCTTAGGCCCGACAGGCGGGGGGTCAGATACGCAGTATTTT CASSLGPTGGGSDTQYF